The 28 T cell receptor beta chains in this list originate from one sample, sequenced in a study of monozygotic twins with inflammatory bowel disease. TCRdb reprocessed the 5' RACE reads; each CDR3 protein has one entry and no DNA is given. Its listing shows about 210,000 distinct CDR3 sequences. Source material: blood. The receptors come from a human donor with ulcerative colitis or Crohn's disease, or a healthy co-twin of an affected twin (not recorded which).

CDR3 residues: CASSSPPGQGYF. The chain joins TRBV6-6 to TRBJ2-7; no DNA is available, so the TRBD1 call from TCRdb remains unchecked. The CDR3 extends over 12 amino acids. CDR1 is MNHNY, CDR2 SVGAGI, per germline (reference sequence).

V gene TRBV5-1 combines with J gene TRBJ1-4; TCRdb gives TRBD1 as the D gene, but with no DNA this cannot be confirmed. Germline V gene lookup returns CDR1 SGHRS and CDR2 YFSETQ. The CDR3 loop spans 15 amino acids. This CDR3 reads CASSVPGPLGEKLFF.

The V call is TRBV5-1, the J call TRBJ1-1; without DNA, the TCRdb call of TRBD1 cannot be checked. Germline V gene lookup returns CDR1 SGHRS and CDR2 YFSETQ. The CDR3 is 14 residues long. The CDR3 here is CASSLGQLATEAFF.

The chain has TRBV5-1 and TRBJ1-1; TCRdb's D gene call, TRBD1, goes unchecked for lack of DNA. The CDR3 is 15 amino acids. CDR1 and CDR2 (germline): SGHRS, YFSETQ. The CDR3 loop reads CASSLAGGGNTEAFF.

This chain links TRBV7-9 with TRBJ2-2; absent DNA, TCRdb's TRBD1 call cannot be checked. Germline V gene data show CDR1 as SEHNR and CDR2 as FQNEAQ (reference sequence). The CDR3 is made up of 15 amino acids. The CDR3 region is CASSVGTGIAGELFF.

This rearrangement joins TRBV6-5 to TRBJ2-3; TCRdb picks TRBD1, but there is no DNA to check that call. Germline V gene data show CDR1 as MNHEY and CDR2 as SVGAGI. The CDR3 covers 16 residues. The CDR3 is CASSYTPGASTDTQYF.

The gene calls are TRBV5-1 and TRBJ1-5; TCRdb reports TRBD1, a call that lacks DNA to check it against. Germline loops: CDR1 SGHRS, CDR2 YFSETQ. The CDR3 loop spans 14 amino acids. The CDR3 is CASSLGGTNQPQHF.

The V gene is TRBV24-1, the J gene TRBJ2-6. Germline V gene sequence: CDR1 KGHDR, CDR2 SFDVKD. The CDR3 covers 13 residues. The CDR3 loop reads CATGLSGANVLTF.

The CDR3 reads CASRRDLEAFF. The V call is TRBV5-1, the J call TRBJ1-1; without DNA, the TCRdb call of TRBD1 cannot be checked. This CDR3 is built from 11 residues. CDR1 is SGHRS, CDR2 YFSETQ, per germline.

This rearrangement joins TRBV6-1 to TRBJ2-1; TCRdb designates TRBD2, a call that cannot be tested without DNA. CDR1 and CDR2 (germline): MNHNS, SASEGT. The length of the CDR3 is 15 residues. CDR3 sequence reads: CASGKRASEYNEQFF.

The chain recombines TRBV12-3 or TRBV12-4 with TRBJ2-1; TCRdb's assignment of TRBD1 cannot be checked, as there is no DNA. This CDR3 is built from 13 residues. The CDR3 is CASSLAVGDEQFF.

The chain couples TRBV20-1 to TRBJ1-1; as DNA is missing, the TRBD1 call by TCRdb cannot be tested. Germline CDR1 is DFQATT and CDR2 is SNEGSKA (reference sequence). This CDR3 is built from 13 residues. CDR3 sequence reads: CSARGQGVTEAFF.

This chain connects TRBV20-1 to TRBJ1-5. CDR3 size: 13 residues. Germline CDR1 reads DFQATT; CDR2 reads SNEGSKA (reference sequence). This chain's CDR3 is CSAQAYSNQPQHF.

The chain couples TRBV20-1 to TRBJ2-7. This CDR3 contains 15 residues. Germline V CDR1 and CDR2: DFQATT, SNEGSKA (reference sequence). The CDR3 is CSARDTAGRLHEQYF.

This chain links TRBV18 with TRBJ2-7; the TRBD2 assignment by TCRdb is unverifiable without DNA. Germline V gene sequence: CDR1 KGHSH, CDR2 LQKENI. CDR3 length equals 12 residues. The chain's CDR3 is CASSSGLFEQYF.

CDR3 region: CASSQETGYGQLFF. The chain recombines TRBV4-2 with TRBJ2-2. From germline, CDR1 is LGHNA and CDR2 YNFKEQ. The CDR3 is made up of 14 amino acids.

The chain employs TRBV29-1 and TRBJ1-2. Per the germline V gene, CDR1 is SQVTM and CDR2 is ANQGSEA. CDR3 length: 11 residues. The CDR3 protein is CSVVDRSSYTF. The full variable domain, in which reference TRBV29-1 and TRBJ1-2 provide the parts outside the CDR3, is SAVISQKPSRDICQRGTSLTIQCQVDSQVTMMFWYRQQPGQSLTLIATANQGSEATYESGFVIDKFPISRPNLTFSTLTVSNMSPEDSSIYLCSVVDRSSYTFGSGTRLTVV.

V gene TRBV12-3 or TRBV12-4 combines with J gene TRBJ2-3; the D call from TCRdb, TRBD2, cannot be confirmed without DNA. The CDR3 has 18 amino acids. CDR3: CASSPRAQRGARTDTQYF.

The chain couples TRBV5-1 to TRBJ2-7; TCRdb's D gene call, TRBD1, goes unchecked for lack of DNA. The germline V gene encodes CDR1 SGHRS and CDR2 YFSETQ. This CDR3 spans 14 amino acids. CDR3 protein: CASSPTGQTYEQYF.

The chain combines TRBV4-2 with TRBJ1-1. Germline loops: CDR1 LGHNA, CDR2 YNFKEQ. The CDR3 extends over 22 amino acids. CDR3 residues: CASSPRFNFFLARRDMNTEAFF.

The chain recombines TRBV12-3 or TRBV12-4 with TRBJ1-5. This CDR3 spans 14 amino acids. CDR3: CASSLSLSNQPQHF.

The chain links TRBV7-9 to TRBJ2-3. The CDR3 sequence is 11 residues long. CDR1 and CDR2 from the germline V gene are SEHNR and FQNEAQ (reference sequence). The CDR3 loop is CASWLVDTQYF.

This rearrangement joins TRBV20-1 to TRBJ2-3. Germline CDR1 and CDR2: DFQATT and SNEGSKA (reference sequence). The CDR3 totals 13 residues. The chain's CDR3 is CSAKHHDTDTQYF.

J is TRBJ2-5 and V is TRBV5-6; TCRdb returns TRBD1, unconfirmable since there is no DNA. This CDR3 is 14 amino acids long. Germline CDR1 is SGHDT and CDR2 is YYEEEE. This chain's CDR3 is CASSLGQAIETQYF.

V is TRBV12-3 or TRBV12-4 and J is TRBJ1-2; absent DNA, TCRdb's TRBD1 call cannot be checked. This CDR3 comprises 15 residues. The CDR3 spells CASSPLTGGSAGYTF.

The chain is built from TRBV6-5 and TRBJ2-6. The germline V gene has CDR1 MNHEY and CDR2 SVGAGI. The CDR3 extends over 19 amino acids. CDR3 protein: CASSFLGWCTSSGANVLTF.

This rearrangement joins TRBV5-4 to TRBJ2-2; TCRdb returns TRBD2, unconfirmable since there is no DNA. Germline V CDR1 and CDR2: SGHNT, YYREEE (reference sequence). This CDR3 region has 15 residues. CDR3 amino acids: CASSLYLGGTGELFF.

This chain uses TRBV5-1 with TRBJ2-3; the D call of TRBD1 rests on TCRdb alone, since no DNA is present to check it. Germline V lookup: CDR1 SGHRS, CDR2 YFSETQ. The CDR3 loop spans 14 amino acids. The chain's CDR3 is CASWDPEEADTQYF. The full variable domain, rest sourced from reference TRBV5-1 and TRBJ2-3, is KAGVTQTPRYLIKTRGQQVTLSCSPISGHRSVSWYQQTPGQGLQFLFEYFSETQRNKGNFPGRFSGRQFSNSRSEMNVSTLELGDSALYLCASWDPEEADTQYFGPGTRLTVL.